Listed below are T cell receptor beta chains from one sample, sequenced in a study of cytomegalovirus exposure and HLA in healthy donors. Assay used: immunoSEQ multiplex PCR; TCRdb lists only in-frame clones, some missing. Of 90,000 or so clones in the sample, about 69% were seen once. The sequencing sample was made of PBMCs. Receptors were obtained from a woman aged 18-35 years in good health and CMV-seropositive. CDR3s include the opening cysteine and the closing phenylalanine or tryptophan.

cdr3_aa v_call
CASSQDRLAGTRTDTQYF TRBV4-2
CASSARGSSNYGYTF TRBV9
CASSFAGLQETQYF TRBV11-2
CASSVGGGGTDTQYF TRBV2
CSSTPEQGQTGELFF TRBV7-9
CASSVESETQYF TRBV9
CASSYGRGIKNTEAFF TRBV6-5
CASSVDAFLAGGPHEQFF TRBV9
CASSLNRDQPQHF TRBV7-3
CAISDSTGASSPLHF TRBV10-3
CASSRTSVHNEQFF TRBV7-8
CATSIRLGSGELFF TRBV15
CASSLGGQGPRETQYF TRBV13
CASAAEFPDTQYF TRBV19
CASSLGPRQETQYF TRBV27
CASSLRGNEQFF TRBV18
CSVIGQALYEQYF TRBV29-1
CASSLDGRLNQPQHF TRBV11-2
CASSIVGSAYEQYF TRBV19
CASSSGSVGNSYEQYF TRBV5-1
CASSHPGDSGGSETQYF TRBV9
CASSLLRGETQYF TRBV7-9
CASGTSGGMNTEAFF TRBV19
CASRSDRGQRDTQYF TRBV7-9
CASSLDSFGEAFF TRBV7-3
CASSHTGTSGDTQYF TRBV6-4
CASSSPGGAAGELFF TRBV7-9
CASSLGGPQGARYGYTF TRBV27
CASSGGGGTGAYEQYF TRBV10-1
CASSLYRPAGDSYEQYF TRBV5-6
CASSPRLTTNTGELFF TRBV9
CASSFSGTGGTLLREQYF TRBV27
CASTLSNEQFF TRBV7-9
CASSVTSGRSDEQFF TRBV6-4
CASTTGVGEQYF TRBV6-6
CASSLPGAYNEQFF TRBV7-8
CASYGTLNEKLFF TRBV25-1
CASSPGLVYEQYF TRBV7-3
CASSPPGQPQHF TRBV18
CASSSGVIETQYF TRBV5-5
CASSYYDRNNEQFF TRBV6-6
CSVVGVHGYTF TRBV29-1
CASRQGQLGQPQHF TRBV6-5
CASSPSTGGAGANVLTF TRBV27
CASSQRGTATF TRBV14
CASSLRQPGNIQYF TRBV7-2
CASGSTGTGDPGNTIYF TRBV12-5
CASSSPTEQETQYF TRBV7-3
CASSEGGRDYVYTF TRBV6-1